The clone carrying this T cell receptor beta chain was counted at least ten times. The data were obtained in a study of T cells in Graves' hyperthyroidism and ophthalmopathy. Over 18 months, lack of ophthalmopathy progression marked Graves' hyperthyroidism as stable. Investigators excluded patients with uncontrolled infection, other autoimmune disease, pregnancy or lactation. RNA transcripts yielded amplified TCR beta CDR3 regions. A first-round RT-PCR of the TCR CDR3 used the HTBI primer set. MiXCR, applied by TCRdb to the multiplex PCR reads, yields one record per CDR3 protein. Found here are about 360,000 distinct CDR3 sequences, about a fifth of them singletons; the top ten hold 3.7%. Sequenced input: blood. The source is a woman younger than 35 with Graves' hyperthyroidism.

The CDR3 bases are TGTGCCAGCAGTTCCCCCGCGGGCATCAACTATGGCTACACCTTC. This codes for CASSSPAGINYGYTF. The genes are TRBV6-5 and TRBJ1-2; D unresolved. Per the germline V gene, CDR1 is MNHEY and CDR2 is SVGAGI. V was clipped by 4 bases and J by 2 bases, with 14 bases between them. The CDR3 is made up of 15 amino acids.